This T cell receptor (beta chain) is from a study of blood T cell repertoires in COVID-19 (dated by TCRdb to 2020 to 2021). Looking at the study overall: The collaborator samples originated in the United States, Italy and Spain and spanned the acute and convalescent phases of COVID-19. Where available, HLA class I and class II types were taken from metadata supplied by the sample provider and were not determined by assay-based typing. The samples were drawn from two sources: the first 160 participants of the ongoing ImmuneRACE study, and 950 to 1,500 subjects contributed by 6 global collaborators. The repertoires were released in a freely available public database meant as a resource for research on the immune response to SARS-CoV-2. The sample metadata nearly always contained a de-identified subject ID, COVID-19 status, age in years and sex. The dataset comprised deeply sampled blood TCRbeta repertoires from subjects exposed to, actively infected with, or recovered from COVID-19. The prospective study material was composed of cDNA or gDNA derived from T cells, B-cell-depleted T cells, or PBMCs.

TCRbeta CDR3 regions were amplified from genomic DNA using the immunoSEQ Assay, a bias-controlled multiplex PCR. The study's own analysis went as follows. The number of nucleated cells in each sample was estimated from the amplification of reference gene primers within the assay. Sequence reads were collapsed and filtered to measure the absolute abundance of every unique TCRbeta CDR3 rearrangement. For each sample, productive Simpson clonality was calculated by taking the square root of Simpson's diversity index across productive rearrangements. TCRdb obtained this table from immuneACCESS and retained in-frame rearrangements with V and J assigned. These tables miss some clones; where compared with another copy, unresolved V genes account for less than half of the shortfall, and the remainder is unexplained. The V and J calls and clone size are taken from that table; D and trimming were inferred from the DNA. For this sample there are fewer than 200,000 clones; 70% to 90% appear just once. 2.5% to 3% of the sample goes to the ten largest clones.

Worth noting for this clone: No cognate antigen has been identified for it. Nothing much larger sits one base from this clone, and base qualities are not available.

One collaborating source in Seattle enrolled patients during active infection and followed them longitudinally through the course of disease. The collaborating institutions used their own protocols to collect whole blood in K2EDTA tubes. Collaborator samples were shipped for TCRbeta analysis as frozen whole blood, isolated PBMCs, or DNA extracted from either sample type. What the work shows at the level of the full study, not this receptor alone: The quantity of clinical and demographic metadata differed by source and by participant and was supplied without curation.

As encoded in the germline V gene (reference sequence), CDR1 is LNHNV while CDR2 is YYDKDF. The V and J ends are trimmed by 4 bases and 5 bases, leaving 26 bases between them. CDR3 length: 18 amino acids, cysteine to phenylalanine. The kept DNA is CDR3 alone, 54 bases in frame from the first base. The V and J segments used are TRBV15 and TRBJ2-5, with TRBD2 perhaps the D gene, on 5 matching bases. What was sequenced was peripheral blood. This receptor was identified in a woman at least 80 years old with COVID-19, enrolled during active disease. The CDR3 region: CATSTPYGPLRVRETQYF. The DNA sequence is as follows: TGTGCCACCAGCACCCCCTATGGGCCGTTGAGGGTGAGGGAGACCCAGTACTTC.